This T cell receptor beta chain was captured in a study of neurological immune-mediated disorders. Study results and limitations: No CDR3 amino acid sequences recurred among expanded clones across subjects, suggesting private repertoires in all groups. It was HTLV-1-associated myelopathy that showed the most TCR clonal expansion, while multiple sclerosis showed the least, falling below healthy controls.

The cDNA was synthesized by 5'RACE incorporating 10-nucleotide random UMIs. TCRdb re-called the 5' RACE reads with MiXCR, one entry per CDR3 protein. Of approximately 82,000 distinct CDR3 sequences listed, over 10% were seen once; the top ten hold approximately 4.5%. In this sample, this clonotype turned up many times. Its antigen is currently unknown. Time point: longitudinal time-point 2. Stored at -80 C, 2 million PBMCs were the source of the unsorted libraries. This TCR came from a female donor with HTLV-1-associated myelopathy (HAM/TSP). The source material was PBMCs.

The CDR3 DNA sequence: TGTGCCAGCAGTCCACTAGCGGGGGGGGAGCAGTACTTC. Amino acids: CASSPLAGGEQYF. This rearrangement joins TRBV6-5 to TRBJ2-7; 13 bases line up with TRBD2. CDR1 is MNHEY, CDR2 SVGAGI, per germline. V lost 5 bases to trimming and J lost 7 bases; unmatched junction nucleotides: 2. This CDR3 contains 13 residues.